This TCR beta chain was captured by sequencing in a study of blood T cells in healthy people across ages. Study results and limitations: Unsorted PBMCs prevented conclusive naive versus antigen-experienced comparison. The authors considered diversity estimates from one million T cells to be underestimates.

Trimming cost V 5 bases and J 7 bases; bases outside gene matches: 6. This CDR3 contains 14 residues. CDR1 and CDR2 (germline): SEHNR, FQNEAQ (reference sequence). Next came a second PCR, run for roughly 7 to 12 cycles, which used a sample-barcoded 5' primer along with a J-beta primer mix. From the 5' RACE reads, TCRdb called clonotypes with MiXCR, one entry per CDR3 protein. The table records 2 million or so distinct CDR3 sequences, about 50% of them present only once. Note on this clonotype: The antigen is not known.

The chain combines TRBV7-9 with TRBJ1-5, with 9 bases fitting TRBD1. The origin of this receptor is a woman aged 40-49 years in good health. Sequencing used blood. The CDR3 region is CASSQGGQGQPQHF. DNA for the CDR3: TGTGCCAGCAGCCAAGGGGGACAGGGACAGCCCCAGCATTTT.